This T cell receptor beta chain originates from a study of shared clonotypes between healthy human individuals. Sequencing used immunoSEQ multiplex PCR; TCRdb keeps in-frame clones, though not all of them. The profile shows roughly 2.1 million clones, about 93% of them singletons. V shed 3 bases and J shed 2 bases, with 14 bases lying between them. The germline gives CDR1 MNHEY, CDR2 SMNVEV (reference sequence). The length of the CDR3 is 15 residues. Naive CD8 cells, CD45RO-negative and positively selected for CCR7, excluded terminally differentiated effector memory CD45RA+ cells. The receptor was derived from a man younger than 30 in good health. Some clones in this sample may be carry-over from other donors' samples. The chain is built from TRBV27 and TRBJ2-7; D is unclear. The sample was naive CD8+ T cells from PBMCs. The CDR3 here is CASSFGQATTYEQYF. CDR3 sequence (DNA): TGTGCCAGCAGTTTCGGGCAGGCAACAACCTACGAGCAGTACTTC.